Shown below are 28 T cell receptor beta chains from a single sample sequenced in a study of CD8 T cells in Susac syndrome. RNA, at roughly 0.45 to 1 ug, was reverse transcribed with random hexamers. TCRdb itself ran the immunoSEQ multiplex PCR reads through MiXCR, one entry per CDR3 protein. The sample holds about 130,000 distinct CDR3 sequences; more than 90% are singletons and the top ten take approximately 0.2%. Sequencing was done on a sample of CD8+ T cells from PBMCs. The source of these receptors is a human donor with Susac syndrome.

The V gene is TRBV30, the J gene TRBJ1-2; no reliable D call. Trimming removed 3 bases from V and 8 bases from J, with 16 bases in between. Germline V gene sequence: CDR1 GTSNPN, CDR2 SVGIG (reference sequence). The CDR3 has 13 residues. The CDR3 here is CAWSWAGGEGYTF. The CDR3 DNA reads TGTGCCTGGAGCTGGGCGGGCGGGGAAGGCTACACCTTC.

The CDR3 loop is CASSPLAGGGSSYNEQFF. CDR3 bases: TGTGCCAGCAGCCCACTAGCGGGAGGGGGTTCGTCCTACAATGAGCAGTTCTTC. V and J are TRBV11-2 and TRBJ2-1, with 13 positions matching TRBD2. The CDR3 is made up of 18 amino acids. Germline CDR1 reads SGHAT; CDR2 reads FQNNGV. V gave up 5 bases and J gave up 1 base; unmatched junction bases: 8.

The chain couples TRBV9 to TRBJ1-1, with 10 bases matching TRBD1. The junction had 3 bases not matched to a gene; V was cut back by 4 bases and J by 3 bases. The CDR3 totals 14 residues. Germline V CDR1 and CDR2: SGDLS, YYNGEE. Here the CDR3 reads CASSLGTGDTEAFF. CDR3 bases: TGTGCCAGCAGCCTAGGGACAGGGGACACTGAAGCTTTCTTT.

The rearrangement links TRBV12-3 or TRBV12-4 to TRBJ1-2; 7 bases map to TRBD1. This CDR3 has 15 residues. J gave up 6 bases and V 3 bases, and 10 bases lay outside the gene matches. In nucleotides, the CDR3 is TGTGCCAGCAGTTTGGGTCCGGTAGGACAGGATGGCTACACCTTC. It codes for CASSLGPVGQDGYTF.

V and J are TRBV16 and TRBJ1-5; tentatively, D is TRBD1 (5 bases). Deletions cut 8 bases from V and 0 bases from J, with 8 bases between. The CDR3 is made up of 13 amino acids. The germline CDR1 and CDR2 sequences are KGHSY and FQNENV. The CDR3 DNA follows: TGTGCCAGCGGGGCGGTTAGCAATCAGCCCCAGCATTTT. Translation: CASGAVSNQPQHF.

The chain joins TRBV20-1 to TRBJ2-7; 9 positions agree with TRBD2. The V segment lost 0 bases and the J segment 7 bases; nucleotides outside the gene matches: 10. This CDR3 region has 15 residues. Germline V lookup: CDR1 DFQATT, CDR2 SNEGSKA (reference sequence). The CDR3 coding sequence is TGCAGTGCTAGAGATGGCGGGAGGGAGTCAGGAGAGCAGTACTTC. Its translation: CSARDGGRESGEQYF.

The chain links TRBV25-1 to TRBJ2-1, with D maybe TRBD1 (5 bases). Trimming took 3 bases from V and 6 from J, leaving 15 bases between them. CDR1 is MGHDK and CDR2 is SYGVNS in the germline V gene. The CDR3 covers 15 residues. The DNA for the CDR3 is TGTGCCAGCAGTGATCGTGCAGGGTTGGGCAATGAGCAGTTCTTC. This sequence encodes CASSDRAGLGNEQFF.

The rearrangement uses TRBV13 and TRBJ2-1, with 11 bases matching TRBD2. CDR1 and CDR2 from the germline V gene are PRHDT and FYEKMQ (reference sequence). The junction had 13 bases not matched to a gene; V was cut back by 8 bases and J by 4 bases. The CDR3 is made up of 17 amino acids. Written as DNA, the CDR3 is TGTGCCAGCCAGGGGGGTAGCGGGGGGGCCGCTTACAATGAGCAGTTCTTC. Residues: CASQGGSGGAAYNEQFF.

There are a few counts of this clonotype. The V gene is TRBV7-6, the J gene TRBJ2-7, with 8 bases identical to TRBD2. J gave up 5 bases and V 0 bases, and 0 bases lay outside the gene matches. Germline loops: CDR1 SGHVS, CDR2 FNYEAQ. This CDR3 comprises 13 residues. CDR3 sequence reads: CASSLARGDEQYF. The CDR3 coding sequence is TGTGCCAGCAGCTTAGCGCGGGGGGACGAGCAGTACTTC.

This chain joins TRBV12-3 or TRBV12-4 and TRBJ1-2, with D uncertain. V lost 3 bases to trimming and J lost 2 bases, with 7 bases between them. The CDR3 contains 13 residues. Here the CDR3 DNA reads TGTGCCAGCAGTTTGGCAAAAAACTATGGCTACACCTTC. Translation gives CASSLAKNYGYTF.

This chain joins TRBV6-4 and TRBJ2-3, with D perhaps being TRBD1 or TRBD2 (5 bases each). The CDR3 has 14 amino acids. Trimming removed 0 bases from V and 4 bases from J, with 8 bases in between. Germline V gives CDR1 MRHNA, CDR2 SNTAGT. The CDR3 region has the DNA TGTGCCAGCAGTGACTCGGGGGAATCAGATACGCAGTATTTT. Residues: CASSDSGESDTQYF.

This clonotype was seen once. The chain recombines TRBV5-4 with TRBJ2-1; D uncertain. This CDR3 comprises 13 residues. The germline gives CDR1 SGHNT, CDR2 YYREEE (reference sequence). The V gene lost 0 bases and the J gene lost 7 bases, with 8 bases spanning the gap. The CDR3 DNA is TGTGCCAGCAGCTTGGATTCCGGGAATGAGCAGTTCTTC. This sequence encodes CASSLDSGNEQFF. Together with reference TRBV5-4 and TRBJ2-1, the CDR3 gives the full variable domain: ETGVTQSPTHLIKTRGQQVTLRCSSQSGHNTVSWYQQALGQGPQFIFQYYREEENGRGNFPPRFSGLQFPNYSSELNVNALELDDSALYLCASSLDSGNEQFFGPGTRLTVL.

The CDR3 loop is CASSLKRMDVTDTQYF. The CDR3 nucleotides are TGTGCCAGCAGCTTAAAGCGGATGGACGTCACAGATACGCAGTATTTT. The chain combines TRBV7-8 with TRBJ2-3; D is perhaps TRBD2 (5 bases). Germline V CDR1 and CDR2: SGHVS, FQNEAQ. V lost 2 bases and J 2 bases, leaving 14 bases between the germline ends. The CDR3 is 16 residues long.

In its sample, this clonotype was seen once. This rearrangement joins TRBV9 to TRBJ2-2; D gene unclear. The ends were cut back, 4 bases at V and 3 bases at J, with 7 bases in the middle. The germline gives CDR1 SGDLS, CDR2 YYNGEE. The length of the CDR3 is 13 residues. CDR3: CASSLLHTGELFF. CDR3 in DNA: TGTGCCAGCAGCCTCCTTCACACCGGGGAGCTGTTTTTT.

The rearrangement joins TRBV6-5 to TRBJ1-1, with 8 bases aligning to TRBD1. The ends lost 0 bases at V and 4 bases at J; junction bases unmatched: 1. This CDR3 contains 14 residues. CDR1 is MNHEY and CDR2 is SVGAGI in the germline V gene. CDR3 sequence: CASSYSQGATEAFF. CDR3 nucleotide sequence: TGTGCCAGCAGTTACTCGCAGGGGGCCACTGAAGCTTTCTTT.

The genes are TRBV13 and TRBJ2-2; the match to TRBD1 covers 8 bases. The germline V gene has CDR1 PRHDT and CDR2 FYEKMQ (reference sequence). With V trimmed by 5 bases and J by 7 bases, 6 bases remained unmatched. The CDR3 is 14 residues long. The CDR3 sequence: CASSPTGGIGELFF. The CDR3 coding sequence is TGTGCCAGCAGCCCCACAGGGGGGATCGGGGAGCTGTTTTTT.

DNA for the CDR3: TGTGCCAGCAGGCCCCGTCCGGGACAGGGGGCTGGGGCCAACGTCCTGACTTTC. Translation: CASRPRPGQGAGANVLTF. The chain has TRBV12-3 or TRBV12-4 and TRBJ2-6, with TRBD1 identical over 11 bases. The CDR3 sequence is 18 residues long. Trimming removed 6 bases from V and 2 bases from J; junction bases left unmatched: 9.

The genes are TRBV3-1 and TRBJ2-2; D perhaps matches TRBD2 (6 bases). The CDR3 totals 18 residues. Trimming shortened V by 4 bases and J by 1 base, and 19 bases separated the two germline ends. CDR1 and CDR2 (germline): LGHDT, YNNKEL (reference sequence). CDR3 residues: CASSRAAAGTGNTGELFF. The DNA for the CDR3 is TGTGCCAGCAGCCGTGCCGCTGCCGGGACTGGGAACACCGGGGAGCTGTTTTTT.

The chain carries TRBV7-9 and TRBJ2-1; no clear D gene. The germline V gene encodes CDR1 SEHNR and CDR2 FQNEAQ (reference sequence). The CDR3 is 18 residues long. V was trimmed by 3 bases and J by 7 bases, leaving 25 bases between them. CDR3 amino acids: CASSFTLPLRPGVNEQFF. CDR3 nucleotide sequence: TGTGCCAGCAGCTTCACCCTTCCTCTTCGCCCCGGAGTAAATGAGCAGTTCTTC.

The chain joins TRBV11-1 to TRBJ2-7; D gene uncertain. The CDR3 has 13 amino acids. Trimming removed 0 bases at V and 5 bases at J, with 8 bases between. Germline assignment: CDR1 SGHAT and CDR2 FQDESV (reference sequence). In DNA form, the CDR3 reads TGTGCCAGCAGCTTAGCCAGGTTCGACGAGCAGTACTTC. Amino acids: CASSLARFDEQYF.

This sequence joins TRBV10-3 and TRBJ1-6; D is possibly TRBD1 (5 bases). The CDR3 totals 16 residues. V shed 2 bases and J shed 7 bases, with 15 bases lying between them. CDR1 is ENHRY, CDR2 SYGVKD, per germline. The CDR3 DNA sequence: TGTGCCATCAGTGAGGGGTCAGGGATGTGGAATTCACCCCTCCACTTT. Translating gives CAISEGSGMWNSPLHF.

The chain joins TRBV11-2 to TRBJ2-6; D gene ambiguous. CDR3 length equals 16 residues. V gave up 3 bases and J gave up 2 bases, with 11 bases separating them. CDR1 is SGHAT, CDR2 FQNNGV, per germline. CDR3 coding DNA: TGTGCCAGCAGCTTCGTTAGGAGCCCTGGGGCCAACGTCCTGACTTTC. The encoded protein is CASSFVRSPGANVLTF.

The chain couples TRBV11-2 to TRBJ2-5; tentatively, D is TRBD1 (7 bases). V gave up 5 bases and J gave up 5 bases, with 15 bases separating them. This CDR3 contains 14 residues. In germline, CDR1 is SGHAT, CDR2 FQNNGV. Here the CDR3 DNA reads TGTGCCAGCAGCGCGACAGGGAGCGGGGAGACCCAGTACTTC. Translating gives CASSATGSGETQYF.

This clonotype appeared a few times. This CDR3 reads CASRGTPPYLHF. The CDR3 DNA is TGTGCCAGCAGAGGGACACCGCCTTACCTCCACTTT. The V call is TRBV6-1, the J call TRBJ1-6; D is possibly TRBD1 (6 bases). Germline V CDR1 and CDR2: MNHNS, SASEGT. The CDR3 totals 12 residues. Trimming shortened V by 6 bases and J by 15 bases, and 15 bases separated the two germline ends.

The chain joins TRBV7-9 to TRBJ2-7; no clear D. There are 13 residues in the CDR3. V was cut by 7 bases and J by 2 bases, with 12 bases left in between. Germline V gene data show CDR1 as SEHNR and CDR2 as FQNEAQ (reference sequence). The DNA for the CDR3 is TGTGCCAGCAAGAGTCCCAGCGCCTACGAGCAGTACTTC. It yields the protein CASKSPSAYEQYF.

Here the CDR3 reads CASSGNSDTQYF. For the CDR3, the DNA is TGTGCCAGCAGCGGAAACTCGGATACGCAGTATTTT. The chain combines TRBV9 with TRBJ2-3; D is unclear. The CDR3 totals 12 residues. V lost 3 bases, J lost 6 bases, and 8 bases lay in between. Germline V gives CDR1 SGDLS, CDR2 YYNGEE.

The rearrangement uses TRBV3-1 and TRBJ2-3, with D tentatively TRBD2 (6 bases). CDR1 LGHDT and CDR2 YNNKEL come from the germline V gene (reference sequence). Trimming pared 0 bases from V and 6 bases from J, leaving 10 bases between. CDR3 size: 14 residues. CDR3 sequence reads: CASSQEGLPDTQYF. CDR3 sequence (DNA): TGTGCCAGCAGCCAAGAGGGACTTCCGGATACGCAGTATTTT.

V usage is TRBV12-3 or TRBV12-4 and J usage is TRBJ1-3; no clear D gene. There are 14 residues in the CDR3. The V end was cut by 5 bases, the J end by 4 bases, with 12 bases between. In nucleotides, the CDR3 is TGTGCCAGCAGTGAAGCTTTGGGGGGAAACACCATATATTTT. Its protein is CASSEALGGNTIYF.